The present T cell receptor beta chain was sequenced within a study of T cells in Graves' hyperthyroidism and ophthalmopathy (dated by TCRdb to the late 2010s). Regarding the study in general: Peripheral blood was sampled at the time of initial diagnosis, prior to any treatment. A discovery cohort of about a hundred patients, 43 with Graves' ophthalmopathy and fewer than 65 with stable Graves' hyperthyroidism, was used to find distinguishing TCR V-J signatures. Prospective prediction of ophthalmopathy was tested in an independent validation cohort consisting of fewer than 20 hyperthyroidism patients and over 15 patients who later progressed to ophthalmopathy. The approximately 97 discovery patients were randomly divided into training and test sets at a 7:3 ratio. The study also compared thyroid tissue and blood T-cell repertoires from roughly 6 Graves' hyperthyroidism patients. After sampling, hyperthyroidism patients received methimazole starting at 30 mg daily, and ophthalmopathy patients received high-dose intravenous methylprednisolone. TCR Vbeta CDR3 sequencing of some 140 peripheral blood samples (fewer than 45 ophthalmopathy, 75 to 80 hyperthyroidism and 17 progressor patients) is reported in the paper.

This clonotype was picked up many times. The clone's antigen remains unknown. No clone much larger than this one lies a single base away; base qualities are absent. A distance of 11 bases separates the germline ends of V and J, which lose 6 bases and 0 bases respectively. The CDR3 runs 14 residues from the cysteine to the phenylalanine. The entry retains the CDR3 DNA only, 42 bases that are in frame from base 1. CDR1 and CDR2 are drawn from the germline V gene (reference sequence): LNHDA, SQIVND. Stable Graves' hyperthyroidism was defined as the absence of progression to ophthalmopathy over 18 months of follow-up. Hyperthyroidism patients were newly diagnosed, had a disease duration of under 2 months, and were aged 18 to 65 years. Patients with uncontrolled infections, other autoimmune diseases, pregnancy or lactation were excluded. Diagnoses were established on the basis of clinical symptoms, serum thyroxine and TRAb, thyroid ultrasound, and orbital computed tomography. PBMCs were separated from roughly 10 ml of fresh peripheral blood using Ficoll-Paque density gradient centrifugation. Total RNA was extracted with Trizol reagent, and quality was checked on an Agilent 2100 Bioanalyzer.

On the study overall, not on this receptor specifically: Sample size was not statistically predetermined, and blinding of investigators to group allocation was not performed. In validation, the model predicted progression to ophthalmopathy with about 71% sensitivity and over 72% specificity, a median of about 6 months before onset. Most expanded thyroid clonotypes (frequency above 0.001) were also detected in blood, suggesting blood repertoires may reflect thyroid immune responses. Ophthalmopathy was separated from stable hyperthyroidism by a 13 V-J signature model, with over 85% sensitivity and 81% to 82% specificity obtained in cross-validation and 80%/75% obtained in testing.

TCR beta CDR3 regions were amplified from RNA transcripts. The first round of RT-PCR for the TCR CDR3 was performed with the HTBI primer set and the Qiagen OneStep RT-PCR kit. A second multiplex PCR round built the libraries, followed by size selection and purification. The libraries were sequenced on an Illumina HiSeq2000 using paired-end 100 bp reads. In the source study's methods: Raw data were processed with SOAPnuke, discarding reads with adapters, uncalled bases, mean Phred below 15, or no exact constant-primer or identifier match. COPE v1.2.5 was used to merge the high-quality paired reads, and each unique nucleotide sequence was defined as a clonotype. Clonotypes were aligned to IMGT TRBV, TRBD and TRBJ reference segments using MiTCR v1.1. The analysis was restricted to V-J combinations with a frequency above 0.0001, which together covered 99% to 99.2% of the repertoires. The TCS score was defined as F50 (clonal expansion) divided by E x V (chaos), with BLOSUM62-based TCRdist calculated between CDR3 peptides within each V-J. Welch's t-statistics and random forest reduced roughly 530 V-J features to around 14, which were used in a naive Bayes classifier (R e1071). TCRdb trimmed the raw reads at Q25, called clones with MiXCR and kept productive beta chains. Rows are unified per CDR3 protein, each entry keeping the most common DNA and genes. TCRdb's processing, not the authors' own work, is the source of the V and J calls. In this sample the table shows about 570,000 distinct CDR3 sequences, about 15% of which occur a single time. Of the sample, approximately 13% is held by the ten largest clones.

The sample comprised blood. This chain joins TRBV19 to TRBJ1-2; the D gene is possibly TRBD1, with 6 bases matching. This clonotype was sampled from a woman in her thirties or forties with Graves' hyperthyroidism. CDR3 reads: CASSKGGANYGYTF. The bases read TGTGCCAGTAGCAAGGGGGGAGCTAACTATGGCTACACCTTC.